Given below is one T cell receptor (beta chain) in context. The target antigen is unknown. Quantitative barcoded 5'-RACE was used to prepare TCR beta libraries. Via MiXCR, TCRdb re-called the 5' RACE reads, giving one row per CDR3 protein. The sample includes over 700,000 distinct CDR3 sequences, around 19% of them seen just once. The germline gives CDR1 LGHNA, CDR2 YSLEER. Trimming left V 2 bases short and J 0 bases short, with 11 bases between. This CDR3 spans 17 amino acids. The source of the sample is a study of CD8 T cells in ankylosing spondylitis. Broader study findings: In ankylosing spondylitis blood, a motif of roughly 8 highly homologous TCR beta variants appeared characteristic. There were earlier reports of some motif variants in reactive arthritis synovial fluid and blood.

The sequencing input was blood, either unsorted or a sorted T cell fraction (not recorded which). This clonotype was sampled from a male donor with ankylosing spondylitis. This chain connects TRBV4-3 to TRBJ2-6; TRBD1 is a possible D gene (6 bases). This CDR3 is CASSQTGSLSGANVLTF. CDR3 sequence (DNA): TGCGCCAGCAGCCAAACAGGGTCACTCTCTGGGGCCAACGTCCTGACTTTC.